Included here is one TCR beta chain sequence, with context. Its antigen is not known. Unmatched junction bases numbered 5, after V lost 9 bases and J lost 2 bases. The CDR3 has 13 amino acids. Per germline, CDR1 SGHNT and CDR2 YYREEE (reference sequence). Unique molecular identifiers were incorporated when the TCRbeta library was constructed. TCRdb redid the calling of the PCR reads with MiXCR, one entry per CDR3 protein. Of hundreds of thousands of distinct CDR3 sequences in the sample, roughly 14% are singletons; the top ten hold around 0.76%. The entry originates in a study of T-cell reconstitution after alpha-beta-depleted transplantation in children. Overall study findings and caveats: The origin of high day-60 TCRbeta diversity in some patients lay in surviving recipient T cells and thymic progenitors. Two months or so post-transplant, alpha-beta T cells reportedly derived from several hundred expanded graft clones. T cells produced anew were the main source of T-cell counts and diversity one year after transplant.

This chain links TRBV5-4 with TRBJ2-4; 7 bases fit TRBD1. The origin of this receptor is a girl aged 2 to 9 with congenital amegakaryocytic thrombocytopenia, due to receive a stem cell transplant. The sequencing here drew on PBMCs, taken before TCRalphabeta/CD19-depleted stem cell transplant. The CDR3 bases are TGTGCCATAGGACAGGAAACCAAAAACATTCAGTACTTC. Residues: CAIGQETKNIQYF.